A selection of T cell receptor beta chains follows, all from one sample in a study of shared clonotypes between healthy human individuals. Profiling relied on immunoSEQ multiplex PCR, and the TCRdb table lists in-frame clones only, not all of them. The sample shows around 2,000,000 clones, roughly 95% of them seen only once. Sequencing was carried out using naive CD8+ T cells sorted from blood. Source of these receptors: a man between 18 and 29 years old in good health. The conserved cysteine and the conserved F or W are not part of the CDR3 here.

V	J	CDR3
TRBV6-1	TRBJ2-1	ASSAGLANFRSSYNEQF
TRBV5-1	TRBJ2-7	ASSQDNYRIEQY
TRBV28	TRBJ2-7	ASSLWDSSYEQY
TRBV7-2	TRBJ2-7	ASSLGLAGVYEQY
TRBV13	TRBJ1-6	ASRVRGGHNSPLH
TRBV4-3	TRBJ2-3	ASSQELAGAADTQY
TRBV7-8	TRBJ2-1	ASSGRSGWDEQF
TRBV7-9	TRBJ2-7	ASSLKGLYEQY
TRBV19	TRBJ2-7	ASSMGPGNEQY
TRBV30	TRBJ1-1	AWTEDTEAF
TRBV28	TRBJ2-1	ASTSGDSYNEQF
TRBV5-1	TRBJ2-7	ASSFETGSPYEQY
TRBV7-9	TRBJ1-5	ASSLVGAQPQH
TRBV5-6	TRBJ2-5	ASSFSRGETQY
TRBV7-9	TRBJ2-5	ASSLLTGGVWGETQY
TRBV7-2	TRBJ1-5	ASSPEPRVPQH
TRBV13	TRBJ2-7	ASSLGGGSYEQY
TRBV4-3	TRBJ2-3	ASSSRAFGTDTQY
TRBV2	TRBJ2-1	ASKFREAKDNEQF
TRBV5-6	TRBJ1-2	ASSLTRGGTIDGYT
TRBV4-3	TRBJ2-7	ASSQGRGGYEQY
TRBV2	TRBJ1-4	ASSEAPWAGDEKLF
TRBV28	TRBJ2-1	ASGLAGADEQF
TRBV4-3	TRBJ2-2	ASSQVRVGLGDTGELF
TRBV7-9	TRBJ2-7	ASSPGTGDWKY
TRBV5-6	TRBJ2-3	ASSLEGLTYTDTQY
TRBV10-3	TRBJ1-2	ASRPGEEEGYT
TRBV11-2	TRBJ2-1	ASSFWGSPPQNEQF
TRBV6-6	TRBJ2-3	ASSLLTVSADTQY
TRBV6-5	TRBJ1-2	ASSYTPGDYGYT
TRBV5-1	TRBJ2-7	ASTPWSGTYEQY
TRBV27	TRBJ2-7	ASSFLTGTGIHEQY
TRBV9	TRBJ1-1	ASSPGGTSAEAF
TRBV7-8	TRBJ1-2	ASSPDRGFGGYT
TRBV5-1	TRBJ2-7	ASSFAGVGYEQY
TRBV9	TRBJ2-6	ASSVVGHLSGANVLT
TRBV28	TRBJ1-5	ASSLSEYSNQPQH
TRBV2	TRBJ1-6	ASRGSGQEEYNSPLH
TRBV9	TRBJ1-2	ASSSERREPKSDYGYT
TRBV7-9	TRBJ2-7	ASSLAGTIYEQY
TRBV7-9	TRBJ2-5	ASTPPHRGQETQY
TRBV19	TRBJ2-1	ASTPTAEGYNEQF
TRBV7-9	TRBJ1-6	ASSLEAAGSYNSPLH
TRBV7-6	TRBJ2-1	ASSLSPAGNLYNEQF
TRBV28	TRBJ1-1	ASSPGNTEAF
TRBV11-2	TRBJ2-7	ASSSGAAEFYEQY
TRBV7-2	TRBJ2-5	ASSLASGHQETQY
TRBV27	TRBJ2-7	ASSLSLPYEQY
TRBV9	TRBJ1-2	ASSAIQGFNYGYT
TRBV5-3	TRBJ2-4	ARSTQGGVDREAKNIQY
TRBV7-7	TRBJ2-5	ASSPRDSPRETQY
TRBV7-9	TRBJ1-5	ASSRIQGNQPQH
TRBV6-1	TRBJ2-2	ASSDGTGRRGELF
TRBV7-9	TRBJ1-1	ASSLAQGLSTEAF
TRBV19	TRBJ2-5	ASGGRDYLQETQY